The sample holds one count of the clone carrying this TCR beta chain. The antigen is not known. The CDR3 runs 14 residues. V gave up 5 bases and J gave up 0 bases, with 10 bases separating them. Germline CDR1 MNHEY, CDR2 SVGEGT. Using immunoSEQ multiplex PCR, the repertoire was profiled, and TCRdb retains in-frame clones only, with some absent. Of roughly 700,000 clones listed, roughly 90% were seen once; the top ten hold about 1.5%. This entry comes from a study of Ad26.COV2.S vaccination and SARS-CoV-2 variants. Study summary: Ad26.COV2.S was injected intramuscularly once or twice, 56 days apart.

This sample's treatment: 15 to 20 received Ad26.COV2.S at low or high dose, single or two shots; five or six received placebo; per-sample allocation not given. Sample collection was performed on day 63 after the first vaccine or placebo injection. The study's findings and limits: Greater spike-specific TCR breadth was seen in vaccine recipients than in placebo recipients. Non-spike TCR breadth did not differ much between vaccine and placebo recipients.

This clonotype originated in a person between 18 and 60 years old who received the Ad26.COV2.S COVID-19 vaccine or a placebo. V and J are TRBV6-2 or TRBV6-3 and TRBJ1-1; D gene ambiguous. Sequencing used peripheral blood, obtained in a trial of Ad26.COV2.S vaccine versus placebo. CDR3 DNA: TGTGCCAGCAGTAGGGAGGGATTGAACACTGAAGCTTTCTTT. Translation gives CASSREGLNTEAFF.